Many counts were recorded for the clone carrying this T cell receptor beta chain. What it binds is unknown. The CDR3 is 13 residues long. Germline V gene data show CDR1 as SNHLY and CDR2 as FYNNEI. V lost 5 bases and J lost 1, with 8 bases in between. TCRdb fed the reads into MiXCR, producing one record per CDR3 protein. The sample lists about 230,000 distinct CDR3 sequences, 20% to 25% occurring once. These data originate in a study of T cell repertoires in cytomegalovirus infection. Study-wide context: Matching HLA type and CMV infection were both indicated by public TCR beta signatures.

Study-wide results and caveats: Dominating the ex vivo response were TCR beta clonotypes that were CMV-specific and HLA-C-restricted.

The chain combines TRBV2 with TRBJ1-1; D is unresolved. The sequenced sample was CD8+ T cells from PBMCs. The origin of this receptor is a human donor in good health (CMV status not recorded). Some clones in this sample may be carry-over from other donors' samples. This CDR3 reads CASSYAGNTEAFF. The DNA for the CDR3 is TGTGCCAGCAGTTATGCGGGGAACACTGAAGCTTTCTTT.